A single sample gave rise to the 19 T cell receptor beta chains below, sequenced in a study of Ad26.COV2.S vaccination and SARS-CoV-2 variants. TCRdb's table, derived via immunoSEQ multiplex PCR, lists solely in-frame clones and lacks some. The table has more than 300,000 clones, about 85% seen once; the top ten hold 2% to 2.5%. The treatment: around 19 received Ad26.COV2.S at low or high dose, single or two shots; roughly 5 received placebo; per-sample allocation not given. Material that was analyzed had been drawn on day 63 after the first vaccine or placebo injection. The sample in question was peripheral blood, obtained in a trial of Ad26.COV2.S vaccine versus placebo. The receptors derive from a person between 18 and 60 years old who received the Ad26.COV2.S COVID-19 vaccine or a placebo.

The genes are TRBV12-3 or TRBV12-4 and TRBJ1-4; possible D gene TRBD1, 5 bases. Trimming stripped 5 bases from V and 4 bases from J, with 8 bases between. This CDR3 region has 13 residues. CDR3: CASSRDGNEKLFF. The CDR3 DNA follows: TGTGCCAGCAGTCGGGACGGTAATGAAAAACTGTTTTTT.

The rearrangement joins TRBV5-4 to TRBJ2-7, with 9 bases identical to TRBD1. Trimming removed 1 base from V and 3 bases from J; junction bases left unmatched: 5. The CDR3 length is 15 residues. Germline CDR1 reads SGHNT; CDR2 reads YYREEE (reference sequence). In DNA, the CDR3 is TGTGCCAGCAGCTTGCGGGACAGGGAGAACTACGAGCAGTACTTC. Protein: CASSLRDRENYEQYF.

The chain couples TRBV30 to TRBJ1-1, with D tentatively TRBD1 (6 bases). The CDR3 covers 14 residues. Germline lookup yields CDR1 GTSNPN and CDR2 SVGIG (reference sequence). With 8 bases removed from V and 6 bases from J, the gap between germline ends came to 22 bases. The CDR3 protein is CALSPTRGGAEAFF. CDR3 in DNA: TGTGCCCTGAGCCCCACCAGGGGCGGGGCTGAAGCTTTCTTT.

In this sample, this clone turned up once. The chain uses TRBV5-6 and TRBJ2-5, with D possibly matching TRBD2 (6 bases). Germline V gives CDR1 SGHDT, CDR2 YYEEEE. The CDR3 runs to 15 residues. V lost 2 bases, J lost 1 base, and 12 bases lay in between. CDR3 in DNA: TGTGCCAGCAGCTTCTCCCTCGGGGGCCAAGAGACCCAGTACTTC. It translates to CASSFSLGGQETQYF.

This clone was observed many times. CDR3 nucleotides: TGTGCCAGCAGCTTAATCCTGGAGGGGGGTGGCTACACCTTC. Protein product: CASSLILEGGGYTF. The V gene is TRBV5-4, the J gene TRBJ1-2, with D tentatively TRBD1 (6 bases). The V end lost 2 bases, the J end lost 7 bases, and 15 bases lay between the germline ends. The CDR3 runs 14 residues. CDR1 and CDR2 from the germline V gene are SGHNT and YYREEE (reference sequence).

V and J are TRBV19 and TRBJ2-7; a possible D gene is TRBD2 (5 bases). V lost 1 base, J lost 2 bases, and 12 bases lay in between. The CDR3 runs to 15 residues. CDR1 and CDR2 from the germline V gene are LNHDA and SQIVND (reference sequence). The CDR3 spells CASSIVLDGAYEQYF. As DNA, the CDR3 is TGTGCCAGTAGTATAGTTCTGGACGGGGCCTACGAGCAGTACTTC.

This clone was observed a handful of times. The chain couples TRBV7-4 to TRBJ2-7; maybe TRBD1 (6 bases). In germline, CDR1 is SGHVT, CDR2 SQSDAQ. The CDR3 totals 14 residues. V was shortened by 10 bases and J by 5 bases, with 21 bases between the two germline ends. The CDR3 here is CATPGPGDWNEQYF. CDR3 nucleotide sequence: TGTGCCACCCCGGGGCCAGGGGATTGGAACGAGCAGTACTTC.

In this sample, this clone turned up once. The chain combines TRBV7-3 with TRBJ2-1, with D tentatively TRBD1 or TRBD2 (5 bases each). Trimming pared 4 bases from V and 7 bases from J, leaving 20 bases between. Germline CDR1 SGHTA, CDR2 FQGTGA. The CDR3 has 16 residues. CDR3 residues: CASSSLGGGGPNEQFF. The CDR3 DNA sequence: TGTGCCAGCAGCTCATTAGGTGGGGGTGGACCAAATGAGCAGTTCTTC.

The chain couples TRBV9 to TRBJ1-2; no clear D. Germline CDR1 reads SGDLS; CDR2 reads YYNGEE. Deletions cut 4 bases from V and 8 bases from J, with 24 bases between. CDR3 length: 16 residues. In DNA form, the CDR3 reads TGTGCCAGCAGCTCACGTAGGGAACAGTCTGTTCTGGGCTACACCTTC. It encodes CASSSRREQSVLGYTF.

The count of this clone is one. The chain joins TRBV4-2 to TRBJ2-3; a possible D gene is TRBD1 (5 bases). The CDR3 runs 14 residues. From germline, CDR1 is LGHNA and CDR2 YNFKEQ. V lost 2 bases and J lost 2, with 8 bases in between. The CDR3 DNA is TGTGCCAGCAGCCAAAGGACATACACAGATACGCAGTATTTT. Protein: CASSQRTYTDTQYF.

V is TRBV28 and J is TRBJ1-2; possibly TRBD1 for D (6 bases). Germline V gene data show CDR1 as MDHEN and CDR2 as SYDVKM. With 5 bases removed from V and 6 bases from J, the gap between germline ends came to 10 bases. This CDR3 comprises 12 residues. This CDR3 reads CASSASGDGYTF. The CDR3 DNA is TGTGCCAGCAGTGCCTCAGGGGATGGCTACACCTTC.

This clone was seen a single time. The CDR3 DNA sequence: TGTGCCAGCAGCTTAGCATTCGGGGGCTCTGGAAACACCATATATTTT. Translation: CASSLAFGGSGNTIYF. This chain connects TRBV7-9 to TRBJ1-3; perhaps TRBD1 as D (5 bases). This CDR3 is built from 16 residues. Trimming removed 0 bases from V and 0 bases from J, with 9 bases in between. Germline loops: CDR1 SEHNR, CDR2 FQNEAQ (reference sequence). Supplemented by reference TRBV7-9 and TRBJ1-3, the full variable domain reads DTGVSQNPRHKITKRGQNVTFRCDPISEHNRLYWYRQTLGQGPEFLTYFQNEAQLEKSRLLSDRFSAERPKGSFSTLEIQRTEQGDSAMYLCASSLAFGGSGNTIYFGEGSWLTVV.

This rearrangement joins TRBV2 to TRBJ1-1, with 7 bases that match TRBD1. The germline V gene has CDR1 SNHLY and CDR2 FYNNEI. The CDR3 totals 14 residues. V lost 6 bases to trimming and J lost 0 bases; unmatched junction nucleotides: 4. The CDR3 DNA sequence: TGTGCCAGCAGGGCCGGGACAGTGAACACTGAAGCTTTCTTT. Its protein product is CASRAGTVNTEAFF.

The chain combines TRBV10-1 with TRBJ1-5, with D uncertain. Per germline, CDR1 WNHNN and CDR2 SYGVQD (reference sequence). Trimming left V 10 bases short and J 2 bases short, with 18 bases between. The CDR3 consists of 15 residues. CDR3 in amino acids: CATHHLDICNQPQHF. The DNA for the CDR3 is TGCGCCACCCATCACTTAGACATCTGCAATCAGCCCCAGCATTTT.

V is TRBV6-5 and J is TRBJ2-7; D is uncertain. Germline CDR1 is MNHEY and CDR2 is SVGAGI. This CDR3 spans 14 amino acids. The V end lost 1 base, the J end lost 0 bases, and 7 bases lay between the germline ends. The CDR3 spells CASSYFDGSYEQYF. The DNA for the CDR3 is TGTGCCAGCAGTTACTTTGATGGCTCCTACGAGCAGTACTTC.

This clone has at least ten counts. J is TRBJ1-6 and V is TRBV5-6, with TRBD1 matching 10 bases. The length of the CDR3 is 16 residues. Germline lookup yields CDR1 SGHDT and CDR2 YYEEEE. Trimming removed 3 bases from V and 9 bases from J; junction bases left unmatched: 9. CDR3 sequence reads: CASSSIRQGAFSPLHF. CDR3 DNA: TGTGCCAGCAGCTCCATTCGACAGGGGGCATTTTCACCCCTCCACTTT.

This rearrangement joins TRBV11-2 to TRBJ1-4; no firm D call. Germline lookup yields CDR1 SGHAT and CDR2 FQNNGV. Trimming removed 5 bases at V and 8 bases at J, with 15 bases between. The CDR3 runs 14 residues. The CDR3 sequence is CASSRNQLGEKLFF. Here the CDR3 DNA reads TGTGCCAGCAGCCGAAACCAATTGGGAGAAAAACTGTTTTTT.

As regards this clone: Other DNA sequences within the sample encode an identical CDR3. The chain carries TRBV4-1 and TRBJ1-5; D is ambiguous. CDR1 MGHRA and CDR2 YSYEKL come from the germline V gene. This CDR3 has 16 residues. Between the trimmed V and J ends, which lost 0 bases and 4 bases, there was a span of 13 bases. The CDR3 DNA reads TGCGCCAGCAGCCAAGACGGCGGACTGGGAAATCAGCCCCAGCATTTT. This gives the protein CASSQDGGLGNQPQHF.

The chain uses TRBV6-1 and TRBJ2-1, with D perhaps matching TRBD1 (6 bases). Trimming left V 6 bases short and J 10 bases short, with 25 bases between. Germline V gives CDR1 MNHNS, CDR2 SASEGT. This CDR3 spans 16 amino acids. In nucleotides, the CDR3 is TGTGCCAGCAGAGAACAATTCTCCCGTGGGACAAGCGAGCAGTTCTTC. This gives the protein CASREQFSRGTSEQFF.